This TCR beta chain derives from a study of shared clonotypes between healthy human individuals. Findings and limits, study-wide: Clonotype sharing among donors was thought likely to change with sequencing depth. Sample collection involved blood only; tissue repertoires are likely different.

CD4+ cell separation produced CD45RA+ naive and CD45RA-negative memory subsets. With respect to this clone: Its antigen remains unidentified.

The assay was carried out at the deep level. Sequencing was performed with immunoSEQ multiplex PCR; in TCRdb, only in-frame clones are kept and a portion is missing. Among a few million clones listed, roughly nine tenths were seen once. Input material: naive CD4+ T cells sorted from blood. Subset denoted: CD45RA+ positively selected. This sequence was found in a man between 18 and 35 years old in good health.

The DNA of the CDR3 is TGTGCCAGCAGCTTAGATAAGGGCTCAAGGGAGCAGTACTTC. The encoded protein is CASSLDKGSREQYF. The genes are TRBV11-3 and TRBJ2-7; unclear D gene. Germline assignment: CDR1 SGHNT and CDR2 YENEEA. Trimming cost V 0 bases and J 7 bases, with 13 bases left between them. The CDR3 sequence is 14 residues long.